This is a list of T cell receptor beta chains from one sample in a study of blood T cell repertoires in COVID-19. Generated by immunoSEQ multiplex PCR, the TCRdb table keeps only in-frame clones and is missing some. Among roughly 76,000 clones listed, around 87% were seen once. Sequenced material: peripheral blood. The receptors shown here come from a woman younger than 35 with acute or convalescent COVID-19. CDR3s include the opening cysteine and the closing phenylalanine or tryptophan. Each record gives: V gene, D gene, clone size, J gene, CDR3 DNA, CDR3 protein. A D gene is named only where the DNA matches it firmly. Rows give clone size only sometimes, using once, few, many, or a class for an expanded clone.

>TRBV25-1|NA|NA|TRBJ2-3
TGTGCCAGCACCTTATTGACTAGAAGATACACAGATACGCAGTATTTT
CASTLLTRRYTDTQYF
>TRBV5-6|NA|NA|TRBJ2-3
TGTGCCAGCAGCTCCCGTACAGATACGCAGTATTTT
CASSSRTDTQYF
>TRBV4-1|NA|once|TRBJ2-7
TGCGCCAGCAGCCGCCACCCGGGACAAGACGAGCAGTACTTC
CASSRHPGQDEQYF
>TRBV5-1|TRBD1|NA|TRBJ2-7
TGCGCCAGCAGCTTACCGGGACAGGGGGATTTCGAGCAGTACTTC
CASSLPGQGDFEQYF
>TRBV28|TRBD1|NA|TRBJ2-1
TGTGCCAGCAGTTTTTTCTTGTCGGGACAGAAGACTCATTACAATGAGCAGTTCTTC
CASSFFLSGQKTHYNEQFF
>TRBV7-2|TRBD1|medium-sized|TRBJ2-2
TGTGCCAGCAGCTTGGCCGGACAGGGATACACCGGGGAGCTGTTTTTT
CASSLAGQGYTGELFF
>TRBV28|TRBD1|NA|TRBJ1-5
TGTGCCAGCAGTTTATGGACAGGGGGCTTTTATGGTGAGAATCAGCCCCAGCATTTT
CASSLWTGGFYGENQPQHF
>TRBV6-1|TRBD1|once|TRBJ1-2
TGTGCCAGCAGTGACCGGGACAGGGGCGGCTACACCTTC
CASSDRDRGGYTF
>TRBV5-5|NA|NA|TRBJ1-1
TGTGCCAGCAGCTTTTACAGGGAGAACACTGAAGCTTTCTTT
CASSFYRENTEAFF
>TRBV28|TRBD1|NA|TRBJ2-5
TGTGCCAGTAGTCGATACAGGGGGAAAGAGACCCAGTACTTC
CASSRYRGKETQYF
>TRBV5-5|NA|few|TRBJ1-6
TGTGCCAGCAGCCCACCGGACAGACCCCGCTTCCTCCACTTT
CASSPPDRPRFLHF
>TRBV20-1|TRBD1|few|TRBJ2-7
TGCAGTGCAAGGACAGGGGAATGGCAGTACTTC
CSARTGEWQYF
>TRBV4-1|NA|NA|TRBJ2-7
TGCGCCAGCAGCCAAGCCTTAGGGGGTAGGGACATCTTACGCGAGCAGTACTTC
CASSQALGGRDILREQYF
>TRBV12-3/TRBV12-4|NA|NA|TRBJ2-7
TGTGCCAGCAGGGAGGACGACAGGGAGCAGTACTTC
CASREDDREQYF
>TRBV10-2|TRBD2|NA|TRBJ2-7
TGCGCCAGCAGTCCTCTAGCGGAAACCTACGAGCAGTACTTC
CASSPLAETYEQYF
>TRBV7-8|TRBD1|NA|TRBJ1-1
TGTGCCAGCAGCGTCGACAGGGGGAACACTGAAGCTTTCTTT
CASSVDRGNTEAFF
>TRBV7-2|NA|NA|TRBJ2-7
TGTGCCAGCAGCTTAGCTCCGGGTTCCTACGAGCAGTACTTC
CASSLAPGSYEQYF
>TRBV10-3|TRBD1|NA|TRBJ1-2
TGTGCCATCAGTGATACCGGGACAGGGCTATTCTATGGCTACACCTTC
CAISDTGTGLFYGYTF
>TRBV6-5|NA|NA|TRBJ2-3
TGTGCCAGTCGGGATCTCGTGGCAGATACGCAGTATTTT
CASRDLVADTQYF
>TRBV7-2|NA|NA|TRBJ2-3
TGTGCCAGCAGCGAGAGGGGGTTCGCAGATACGCAGTATTTT
CASSERGFADTQYF
>TRBV27|NA|NA|TRBJ2-3
TGTGCCAGCAGTTTATACCCACAGGGCACAGATACGCAGTATTTT
CASSLYPQGTDTQYF
>TRBV19|TRBD1|NA|TRBJ2-1
TGTGCCAGTAGTAGCCGACAGGGGTGGTACAATGAGCAGTTCTTC
CASSSRQGWYNEQFF
>TRBV28|NA|NA|TRBJ2-5
TGTGCCAGCAGTTTAGGGCGAAACCAAGAGACCCAGTACTTC
CASSLGRNQETQYF
>TRBV5-1|TRBD1|NA|TRBJ1-6
TGCGCCAGCAGCTTGGGGGGACAGGGGAATAATTCACCCCTCCACTTT
CASSLGGQGNNSPLHF
>TRBV2|NA|NA|TRBJ1-3
TGTGCCAGCAGTGACTTTAGTTACTCTGGAAACACCATATATTTT
CASSDFSYSGNTIYF
>TRBV5-6|TRBD1|NA|TRBJ1-3
TGTGCCAGCAGCTTGCGTTCAGGGGGGAGAACCATATATTTT
CASSLRSGGRTIYF
>TRBV6-6|TRBD1|few|TRBJ1-1
TGTGCCAGCAGGGAGGGACAGATGAACACTGAAGCTTTCTTT
CASREGQMNTEAFF
>TRBV19|NA|NA|TRBJ1-5
TGTGCCAGTAGTATGACAGGTTACAATCAGCCCCAGCATTTT
CASSMTGYNQPQHF
>TRBV4-1|NA|NA|TRBJ1-1
TGCGCCAGCAGCCTCCATCCGGGGGGGCAGAAGGAGAACACTGAAGCTTTCTTT
CASSLHPGGQKENTEAFF
>TRBV5-1|NA|NA|TRBJ1-2
TGCGCCAGCAGCTTGGACCCGGGACAAACCTATGGCTACACCTTC
CASSLDPGQTYGYTF
>TRBV14|NA|NA|TRBJ2-3
TGTGCCAGCAGCCAAGACCTCGAGGGAGGGGGATATACGCAGTATTTT
CASSQDLEGGGYTQYF
>TRBV18|TRBD1|few|TRBJ1-1
TGTGCCAGCTCACCGAAACAGGGGGCGAACACTGAAGCTTTCTTT
CASSPKQGANTEAFF
>TRBV5-1|TRBD1|NA|TRBJ2-7
TGCGCCAGCAGCTCCGGACAGGGGGCCTACGAGCAGTACTTC
CASSSGQGAYEQYF
>TRBV3-1/TRBV3-2|NA|NA|TRBJ2-5
TGTGCCAGCAGCCAAGATCTTACTAGGGTGCACTTC
CASSQDLTRVHF
>TRBV19|NA|NA|TRBJ2-2
TGTGCCAGCCGAGCCGGGACTCGTCACACCGGGGAGCTGTTTTTT
CASRAGTRHTGELFF
>TRBV7-2|TRBD1|NA|TRBJ1-5
TGTGCCAGCAGCAAATTACAGGGGGCAGGTCAGCCCCAGCATTTT
CASSKLQGAGQPQHF
>TRBV28|NA|NA|TRBJ1-1
TGTGCCAGCAACCCCACGAGGGTTCGAATGAACACTGAAGCTTTCTTT
CASNPTRVRMNTEAFF
>TRBV3-1/TRBV3-2|NA|NA|TRBJ2-7
TGTGCCAGCAGCCATGCCGCGAATACAGGCTACGAGCAGTACTTC
CASSHAANTGYEQYF
>TRBV27|NA|NA|TRBJ2-3
TGTGCCAGCAGTCAGGGGAACACAGATACGCAGTATTTT
CASSQGNTDTQYF
>TRBV7-9|TRBD1|NA|TRBJ2-7
TGTGCCAGCAGCTCGACAGGGTACGAGCAGTACTTC
CASSSTGYEQYF
>TRBV9|NA|NA|TRBJ2-1
TGTGCCAGCAGCGTAGATCTAGGTGAGCAGTTCTTC
CASSVDLGEQFF
>TRBV4-3|TRBD1|NA|TRBJ1-1
TGCGCCAGCAGCCAAGAGACAGGGGATGTTGGAACTGAAGCTTTCTTT
CASSQETGDVGTEAFF
>TRBV19|NA|NA|TRBJ1-1
TGTGCCAGTAGTCAGGGGATGCGAATGAACACTGAAGCTTTCTTT
CASSQGMRMNTEAFF
>TRBV27|NA|NA|TRBJ2-7
TGTGCCAGCAGCCCTCCCTACGAGCAGTACTTC
CASSPPYEQYF
>TRBV5-1|TRBD2|NA|TRBJ2-1
TGCGCCAGCAGCTTTACTAGCGGGGGGGCTTTCGATGAGCAGTTCTTC
CASSFTSGGAFDEQFF
>TRBV5-1|TRBD2|NA|TRBJ2-1
TGCGCCAGCAGCCTTGGACTAGCGGGGGGCGGAATCAATGAGCAGTTCTTC
CASSLGLAGGGINEQFF
>TRBV29-1|NA|NA|TRBJ2-1
TGCAGCGTTGTGGGCCCCAACAATGAGCAGTTCTTC
CSVVGPNNEQFF
>TRBV12-3/TRBV12-4|NA|NA|TRBJ1-1
TGTGCCAGCAGGGGGCCGACAGAAGCTTTCTTT
CASRGPTEAFF
>TRBV18|TRBD1|NA|TRBJ1-2
TGTGCCAGCTCAGCTCCCGGGACAGGGGTCGATGGCTACACCTTC
CASSAPGTGVDGYTF
>TRBV28|NA|NA|TRBJ2-5
TGTGCCAGCAGTCTCGGAGGGAGTAAGCAAGAGACCCAGTACTTC
CASSLGGSKQETQYF
>TRBV28|NA|NA|TRBJ1-2
TGTGCCAGCAGTTTGGAGTCCACCACAGGGACTAGGCGGTATGGCTACACCTTC
CASSLESTTGTRRYGYTF
>TRBV9|NA|NA|TRBJ2-5
TGTGCCAGCAGCGTAGGTCACAAGCAAGAGACCCAGTACTTC
CASSVGHKQETQYF
>TRBV2|TRBD1|NA|TRBJ1-2
TGTGCCAGCAGTGAAGCGATCCATTGGGACAGGGACTATGGCTACACCTTC
CASSEAIHWDRDYGYTF
>TRBV7-9|TRBD2|NA|TRBJ2-5
TGTGCCAGCAGCCCAGCGGGGGGTCAACAAGAGACCCAGTACTTC
CASSPAGGQQETQYF
>TRBV5-4|TRBD1|NA|TRBJ2-1
TGTGCCAGCAGCGCCGGGACAGGACCCGCCCATGAGCAGTTCTTC
CASSAGTGPAHEQFF
>TRBV27|TRBD1|NA|TRBJ1-6
TGTGCCAGCAGTGGCGGGACAGCGTATAATTCACCCCTCCACTTT
CASSGGTAYNSPLHF
>TRBV3-1/TRBV3-2|NA|NA|TRBJ1-3
TGTGCCAGCAGCCAAGTGGGGAGCTCTGGAAACACCATATATTTT
CASSQVGSSGNTIYF
>TRBV2|TRBD1|NA|TRBJ2-7
TGTGCCAGCAGCGGGACAGGGAACCCCTACGAGCAGTACTTC
CASSGTGNPYEQYF
>TRBV6-5|NA|NA|TRBJ1-1
TGTGCCAGCACAGGGCAGGTGAACACTGAAGCTTTCTTT
CASTGQVNTEAFF
>TRBV6-2/TRBV6-3|NA|NA|TRBJ1-2
TGTGCCAGCAGTTACTTGACAGGAGTTGGTGGCTACACCTTC
CASSYLTGVGGYTF